The source of this T cell receptor (beta chain) is a study of CD8 T cells in ankylosing spondylitis. Germline V gene data show CDR1 as MGHDK and CDR2 as SYGVNS. There are 15 residues in the CDR3. Germline trimming cut 5 bases from V and 6 bases from J; bases unmatched to any gene: 9. Findings of the study overall: Past studies reported some motif variants in reactive arthritis synovial fluid and blood. A motif of fewer than ten highly homologous TCR beta variants was seen as apparently characteristic of ankylosing spondylitis blood. As reported, disease-linked clones showed significant enrichment in matched ankylosing spondylitis synovial fluid.

TCRdb itself ran the 5' RACE reads through MiXCR, one entry per CDR3 protein. Of over 95,000 distinct CDR3 sequences listed, roughly 8.7% were seen once; the top ten hold around 10%. This clonotype was picked up many times. Its antigen is not identified. Sample: blood, either unsorted or a sorted T cell fraction (not recorded which). The sequence was collected from a male donor with ankylosing spondylitis or in good health (not recorded which). The rearrangement uses TRBV25-1 and TRBJ2-7, with TRBD2 matching 11 bases. The CDR3 DNA sequence: TGTGCCAGCAGTCGGAGGCTAGCGGGGGGACGCGAGCAGTACTTC. It yields the protein CASSRRLAGGREQYF.